This T cell receptor beta chain derives from a study of CD8 T cells in ankylosing spondylitis. CDR1 is MNHNS and CDR2 is SASEGT in the germline V gene. The ends were cut back, 0 bases at V and 0 bases at J, with 12 bases in the middle. This CDR3 has 16 amino acids. Making the TCR beta libraries involved quantitative 5'-RACE with molecular barcodes. TCRdb fed the 5' RACE reads into MiXCR, producing one record per CDR3 protein. The data contain fewer than 450,000 distinct CDR3 sequences, 15% to 20% of them singletons. The table lists this clonotype with a few counts. Its antigen is not known. Study results and caveats: Typical of ankylosing spondylitis blood, it appeared, was a TCR beta motif of fewer than 10 highly homologous variants. Disease-linked clones were reportedly significantly enriched in matched ankylosing spondylitis synovial fluid.

The sequence derives from a male donor with ankylosing spondylitis. The V call is TRBV6-1, the J call TRBJ2-7; a possible D gene is TRBD2 (5 bases). Material for sequencing was blood, either unsorted or a sorted T cell fraction (not recorded which). CDR3 in amino acids: CASSEAWAGYSYEQYF. The DNA for the CDR3 is TGTGCCAGCAGTGAAGCTTGGGCGGGCTACTCCTACGAGCAGTACTTC.